This T cell receptor (beta chain) was sequenced in a study of blood T cell repertoires in COVID-19. Study as a whole: The samples span acute and convalescent COVID-19 from the United States, Italy and Spain. Sources were T cells, B-cell-depleted T cells, or PBMCs; the material itself was cDNA or gDNA.

The CDR3 runs to 20 residues. Germline-derived CDR1 and CDR2 are SSHAT and FNYEAQ (reference sequence). Worth noting for this clone: Mismatch with germline at one junction end may stem from a read error.

Assay: immunoSEQ multiplex PCR; the TCRdb copy retains only in-frame clones and omits some. The table has about 200,000 clones, roughly 90% seen once; the top ten hold 0.53%. This receptor was taken from a man aged 45-65 years with acute or convalescent COVID-19. Sequencing was performed on peripheral blood. V and J are TRBV7-7 and TRBJ2-2; 13 nucleotides align to TRBD2. For the CDR3, the DNA is TGTGCTAGCAGCTCGATTGCACCGGGACTAGCGGGATCCAACACCGGGGAGCTGTTTTTT. As protein: CASSSIAPGLAGSNTGELFF. Filled out from reference TRBV7-7 and TRBJ2-2, the complete variable domain reads GAGVSQSPRYKVTKRGQDVTLRCDPISSHATLYWYQQALGQGPEFLTYFNYEAQPDKSGLPSDRFSAERPEGSISTLTIQRTEQRDSAMYRCASSSIAPGLAGSNTGELFFGEGSRLTVL.